This TCR beta chain was obtained from a study of control samples from healthy donors and cancer patients. Only in-frame clones appear in the TCRdb table, and some are missing; sequencing was by immunoSEQ multiplex PCR. The sample has 25,000 to 30,000 clones; about 90% are singletons. CDR1 is MDHEN, CDR2 SYDVKM, per germline. Trimming removed 5 bases from V and 2 bases from J, with 15 bases in between. The CDR3 runs 16 residues. The V call is TRBV28, the J call TRBJ1-4; D gene ambiguous. Sequenced: formalin-fixed, paraffin-embedded tissue. The sequence was obtained from a female donor with melanoma. DNA of the CDR3: TGTGCCAGCAGTGGTACCCTTCTGGAGACTAATGAAAAACTGTTTTTT. Its protein is CASSGTLLETNEKLFF.